Here is one T cell receptor (beta chain) with its context. V dropped 0 bases and J dropped 3 bases, with 12 bases sitting between them. Germline CDR1 is LGHNA and CDR2 is YNFKEQ. The CDR3 extends over 15 amino acids. These data originate in a study of beta chain features in type 1 diabetes. Expressed TCRB transcripts were sequenced because the entire RNA isolate underwent reverse transcription. TCRdb's copy holds only in-frame clones and misses some; the assay was immunoSEQ multiplex PCR. The sample has 200,000 to 250,000 clones, roughly 10% seen once. Material for sequencing was central memory CD4+ T cells from blood. This clonotype originated in a man younger than 35 in good health. The rearrangement uses TRBV4-2 and TRBJ2-7, with D unclear. The CDR3 spells CASSQDGQASYEQYF. The CDR3 DNA follows: TGTGCCAGCAGCCAAGATGGGCAGGCTAGCTACGAGCAGTACTTC.